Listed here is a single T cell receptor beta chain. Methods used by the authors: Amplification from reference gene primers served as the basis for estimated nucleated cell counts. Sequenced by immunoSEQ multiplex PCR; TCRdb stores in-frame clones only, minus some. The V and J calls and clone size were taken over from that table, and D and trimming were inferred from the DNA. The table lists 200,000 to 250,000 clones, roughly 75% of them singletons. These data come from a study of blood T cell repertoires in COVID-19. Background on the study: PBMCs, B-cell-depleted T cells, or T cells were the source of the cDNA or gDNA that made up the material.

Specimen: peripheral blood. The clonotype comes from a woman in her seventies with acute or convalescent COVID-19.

The CDR3 DNA reads TGTGCCAGCAGTTACTCAGGTGCGGTGCAGGGCATGCAGTATTTT. Its protein is CASSYSGAVQGMQYF. The chain carries TRBV6-6 and TRBJ2-3; D perhaps matches TRBD1 (5 bases). Trimming took 0 bases from V and 11 from J, leaving 18 bases between them. Germline V gene lookup returns CDR1 MNHNY and CDR2 SVGAGI (reference sequence). The CDR3 totals 15 residues.